These 14 T cell receptor beta chains originate from one sample sequenced in a study of shared clonotypes between healthy human individuals. Some clones are missing from TCRdb's copy, which holds only in-frame ones; the method was immunoSEQ multiplex PCR. The data contain around 650,000 clones, around 96% of them seen just once; the ten biggest clones take up 0.11%. As defined, naive CD8 cells were CD45RO-negative and positively selected for CCR7, with terminally differentiated effector memory CD45RA+ cells excluded. Sequenced: naive CD8+ T cells sorted from blood. The receptors were sampled from a young woman in good health.

The gene calls are TRBV27 and TRBJ1-5; 7 nucleotides line up with TRBD1. The V gene end was trimmed by 3 bases and the J gene end by 2 bases; junction bases not matched to a gene: 4. CDR3 size: 15 residues. Per the germline V gene, CDR1 is MNHEY and CDR2 is SMNVEV (reference sequence). CDR3 region: CASSFAGTGNQPQHF. In nucleotides, the CDR3 is TGTGCCAGCAGTTTCGCCGGGACAGGCAATCAGCCCCAGCATTTT.

The rearrangement joins TRBV19 to TRBJ1-2, with D hard to call. Trimming removed 11 bases from V and 4 bases from J, with 14 bases in between. The CDR3 consists of 12 residues. From germline, CDR1 is LNHDA and CDR2 SQIVND (reference sequence). This chain's CDR3 is CAVRATAYGYTF. CDR3 in DNA: TGTGCCGTCCGGGCCACCGCCTATGGCTACACCTTC.

A single count supports this clone. V usage is TRBV6-5 and J usage is TRBJ2-1, with TRBD2 matching 12 bases. Germline CDR1 is MNHEY and CDR2 is SVGAGI. The CDR3 has 15 residues. Trimming removed 0 bases from V and 7 bases from J; junction bases left unmatched: 1. This CDR3 reads CASSYSTSGRNEQFF. The CDR3 DNA is TGTGCCAGCAGTTACTCAACTAGCGGGAGGAATGAGCAGTTCTTC.

Only a few counts were recorded for this clone. The rearrangement joins TRBV28 to TRBJ1-4, with D uncertain. Trimming pared 5 bases from V and 0 bases from J, leaving 7 bases between. The CDR3 extends over 14 amino acids. The germline CDR1 and CDR2 sequences are MDHEN and SYDVKM. The CDR3 is CASSRPATNEKLFF. CDR3 DNA: TGTGCCAGCAGTAGACCTGCAACTAATGAAAAACTGTTTTTT.

This chain uses TRBV28 with TRBJ2-3; 9 bases line up with TRBD1. From germline, CDR1 is MDHEN and CDR2 SYDVKM. The CDR3 spans 15 residues. V was clipped by 6 bases and J by 9 bases; unmatched bases: 13. The CDR3 here is CASSVGQGSLQTQYF. CDR3 nucleotides: TGTGCCAGCAGCGTCGGACAGGGGAGCCTCCAGACGCAGTATTTT.

The chain joins TRBV14 to TRBJ1-6; D is ambiguous. Trimming shortened V by 0 bases and J by 3 bases, and 6 bases separated the two germline ends. The germline V gene encodes CDR1 SGHDN and CDR2 FVKESK. The CDR3 totals 15 residues. Here the CDR3 DNA reads TGTGCCAGCAGCCAAGAATGGAGCTATAATTCACCCCTCCACTTT. This gives the protein CASSQEWSYNSPLHF.

The chain uses TRBV19 and TRBJ2-7; D is perhaps TRBD2 (5 bases). The CDR3 is 12 amino acids. Trimming pared 5 bases from V and 7 bases from J, leaving 12 bases between. Germline V CDR1 and CDR2: LNHDA, SQIVND (reference sequence). CDR3 sequence (DNA): TGTGCCAGTAGTGCGGACTTACAGGAGCAGTACTTC. This sequence encodes CASSADLQEQYF.

This rearrangement joins TRBV7-9 to TRBJ1-1, with a tentative D call TRBD1 (5 bases). Germline V lookup: CDR1 SEHNR, CDR2 FQNEAQ (reference sequence). Trimming took off 1 base at V and 11 bases at J, with 11 bases between the two ends. The CDR3 has 12 amino acids. The CDR3, as DNA: TGTGCCAGCAGCTTAGGACAGCCCGAGGCTTTCTTT. It codes for CASSLGQPEAFF.

As concerns this clone: The same CDR3 can be traced to other DNA sequences in this sample. The J gene is TRBJ2-3, the V gene TRBV5-1; 16 nucleotides agree with TRBD2. Trimming took 0 bases from V and 6 from J; bases not matched to a gene: 4. The CDR3 is 17 residues long. Germline V gives CDR1 SGHRS, CDR2 YFSETQ. The CDR3 DNA follows: TGCGCCAGCAGCTTGGCCGGGACTAGCGGGAGGGCTGATACGCAGTATTTT. Translation gives CASSLAGTSGRADTQYF.

J is TRBJ2-2 and V is TRBV13, with TRBD2 identical over 10 bases. V lost 3 bases, J lost 7 bases, and 8 bases stayed unmatched. CDR1 and CDR2 from the germline V gene are PRHDT and FYEKMQ (reference sequence). This CDR3 spans 16 amino acids. This CDR3 is CASSLRLAGESGELFF. CDR3 coding DNA: TGTGCCAGCAGCTTGCGCCTAGCGGGAGAGAGCGGGGAGCTGTTTTTT.

V and J are TRBV11-2 and TRBJ2-7, with TRBD2 matching over 11 bases. Germline CDR1 SGHAT, CDR2 FQNNGV. The ends lost 4 bases at V and 1 base at J; junction bases unmatched: 15. This CDR3 contains 19 residues. CDR3 in DNA: TGTGCCAGCAGCTATCAAGAGGGGCTAGCGGGAGGCCTTTCCTACGAGCAGTACTTC. It codes for CASSYQEGLAGGLSYEQYF. The full variable domain, rest sourced from reference TRBV11-2 and TRBJ2-7, is EAGVAQSPRYKIIEKRQSVAFWCNPISGHATLYWYQQILGQGPKLLIQFQNNGVVDDSQLPKDRFSAERLKGVDSTLKIQPAKLEDSAVYLCASSYQEGLAGGLSYEQYFGPGTRLTVT.

CDR3 sequence reads: CASSVGHREAFF. CDR3 in DNA: TGTGCCAGCAGTGTAGGACACCGTGAAGCTTTCTTT. The chain has TRBV6-6 and TRBJ1-1, with TRBD1 as a possible D gene (5 bases). With 5 bases removed from V and 7 bases from J, the gap between germline ends came to 11 bases. Germline CDR1 reads MNHNY; CDR2 reads SVGAGI (reference sequence). The CDR3 has 12 amino acids.

This chain connects TRBV11-2 to TRBJ1-3, with unresolved D. This CDR3 region has 18 residues. Germline V gene sequence: CDR1 SGHAT, CDR2 FQNNGV. Trimming took off 0 bases at V and 3 bases at J, with 18 bases between the two ends. CDR3 in amino acids: CASSLEPFDGYRGNTIYF. The DNA for the CDR3 is TGTGCCAGCAGCTTAGAACCATTCGACGGGTATCGTGGAAACACCATATATTTT.

This rearrangement joins TRBV28 to TRBJ2-1; weak D call: TRBD1 (5 bases). Germline CDR1 reads MDHEN; CDR2 reads SYDVKM. Between the trimmed V and J ends, which lost 5 bases and 5 bases, there was a span of 19 bases. The CDR3 covers 16 residues. CDR3 bases: TGTGCCAGCAGTCCACCCCCAGGGTATCAGGACAATGAGCAGTTCTTC. This codes for CASSPPPGYQDNEQFF.